This T cell receptor (beta chain) was identified during a study of T cell responses to AZD1222 COVID-19 vaccine. In the study overall: Second-dose schedules of about 4 or about 12 weeks were combined.

Points from the study as a whole: No day 14 peak samples; only post-peak repertoires were characterized. Just six AZD1222 recipients were seropositive at baseline. Spike-wide coverage was observed for vaccine-associated CD4 TCRs, with dominant responses at 160-218 and 743-854.

As for this clone: Its antigen is not identified.

The repertoire was sequenced with immunoSEQ multiplex PCR; TCRdb's copy has only in-frame clones and lacks some. The sample shows 120,000 to 150,000 clones, about 90% of them seen only once. Per the germline V gene, CDR1 is SGHVS and CDR2 is FQNEAQ. V shed 5 bases and J shed 4 bases, with 17 bases lying between them. CDR3 length: 15 residues. The receptor's source is an adult in good health. This rearrangement joins TRBV7-8 to TRBJ1-2, with D tentatively TRBD1 (5 bases). The sample was peripheral blood, taken on day 0 of AZD1222 vaccination. CDR3 protein: CASSEGNHQLYGYTF. CDR3 in DNA: TGTGCCAGCAGCGAGGGGAACCACCAGCTCTATGGCTACACCTTC.